Shown below are 2 T cell receptor beta chains from a single sample sequenced in a study of CD8 T cells in Susac syndrome. After extraction with the RNeasy kit, roughly 0.5 to 1 ug of the RNA was reverse transcribed using random hexamers. TCRdb re-analysed the immunoSEQ multiplex PCR reads in MiXCR, keeping a single row per CDR3 protein. Here the sample spans 80,000 or so distinct CDR3 sequences, roughly 96% being singletons. Source material: CD8+ T cells from PBMCs. These receptors all come from a human donor with Susac syndrome.

The rearrangement joins TRBV20-1 to TRBJ2-1, with D perhaps TRBD1 (5 bases). V gave up 5 bases and J gave up 3 bases, with 14 bases separating them. CDR1 is DFQATT and CDR2 is SNEGSKA in the germline V gene (reference sequence). This CDR3 has 14 residues. The CDR3 region has the DNA TGCAGTGCTCTGGACAATGACTTCTACAATGAGCAGTTCTTC. This gives the protein CSALDNDFYNEQFF.

This clonotype was seen just once. V and J are TRBV28 and TRBJ2-3; 9 bases fit TRBD1. V trimming: 4 bases; J trimming: 2 bases; junction bases outside the gene matches: 10. Germline lookup yields CDR1 MDHEN and CDR2 SYDVKM. The CDR3 extends over 17 amino acids. CDR3 sequence: CASSSWTGVIFTDTQYF. The CDR3 bases are TGTGCCAGCAGTTCCTGGACAGGGGTCATATTCACAGATACGCAGTATTTT.